The clone carrying this T cell receptor beta chain was detected ten times or more. Its antigen is as yet unknown. This record comes from a study of T cell repertoires in cytomegalovirus infection. Study information: From public TCR beta signatures came an indication of both CMV infection and matching HLA type.

V was clipped by 3 bases and J by 0 bases, with 15 bases between them. CDR3 size: 17 residues. Germline CDR1 LNHDA, CDR2 SQIVND (reference sequence). TCRdb passed the reads through MiXCR, listing each CDR3 protein once. The table has roughly 800,000 distinct CDR3 sequences, approximately 32% seen once; the top ten hold roughly 13%. General study results and limits: Identification of carriers of CMV plus the relevant HLA was achieved through cumulative public TCR beta family frequency.

The rearrangement links TRBV19 to TRBJ1-5; maybe TRBD1 (5 bases). The sequence came from a human donor in good health (CMV status not recorded). Some clones in this sample may be carry-over from other donors' samples. This material consisted of cultured CD8+ T cells from PBMCs, taken from culture after CMV antigen stimulation. CDR3 nucleotide sequence: TGTGCCAGTAGTATTGGGCCGGCAGGGAATAGCAATCAGCCCCAGCATTTT. This gives the protein CASSIGPAGNSNQPQHF.